The 5 T cell receptor beta chains listed next were all sequenced from one sample in a study of T cell responses to AZD1222 COVID-19 vaccine. Clones were sequenced by immunoSEQ multiplex PCR, and TCRdb holds only the in-frame ones, with some missing. The top ten hold roughly 5.4% of the sample, which has 100,000 to 150,000 clones, nearly 95% seen once. This specimen was peripheral blood, taken on day 0 of AZD1222 vaccination. The receptors derive from an adult in good health.

This rearrangement joins TRBV12-3 or TRBV12-4 to TRBJ1-1, with D maybe TRBD1 (5 bases). Trimming removed 8 bases at V and 0 bases at J, with 10 bases between. The CDR3 spans 13 residues. CDR3 residues: CASSQDMNTEAFF. The DNA for the CDR3 is TGTGCCAGCTCGCAGGACATGAACACTGAAGCTTTCTTT.

By share, this clone ranks as medium-sized. The V and J genes are TRBV11-2 and TRBJ1-2; D perhaps matches TRBD1 (6 bases). Germline CDR1 and CDR2: SGHAT and FQNNGV. This CDR3 region has 15 residues. Trimming removed 5 bases at V and 3 bases at J, with 16 bases between. The CDR3 DNA reads TGTGCCAGCAGCCCCCCGGTGGGGGGGCACTATGGCTACACCTTC. This translates into CASSPPVGGHYGYTF. The entire variable domain, with the rest obtained from reference TRBV11-2 and TRBJ1-2, is as follows: EAGVAQSPRYKIIEKRQSVAFWCNPISGHATLYWYQQILGQGPKLLIQFQNNGVVDDSQLPKDRFSAERLKGVDSTLKIQPAKLEDSAVYLCASSPPVGGHYGYTFGSGTRLTVV.

This chain connects TRBV7-2 to TRBJ1-5; D gene ambiguous. Germline lookup yields CDR1 SGHTA and CDR2 FQGNSA. V was pared by 1 base and J by 6 bases, with 7 bases between. The CDR3 runs to 13 residues. CDR3 in DNA: TGTGCCAGCAGCTTAGGCCCCGTTCAGCCCCAGCATTTT. Translating it yields CASSLGPVQPQHF.

The rearrangement links TRBV7-9 to TRBJ1-2, with TRBD1 as a possible D gene (5 bases). The V gene's germline CDR1 is SEHNR and CDR2 FQNEAQ (reference sequence). The length of the CDR3 is 14 residues. Trimming took 4 bases from V and 2 from J, leaving 11 bases between them. CDR3 DNA: TGTGCCAGCAGCTCGGACCAGGGAAACTATGGCTACACCTTC. This encodes CASSSDQGNYGYTF. Supplemented by reference TRBV7-9 and TRBJ1-2, the full variable domain reads DTGVSQNPRHKITKRGQNVTFRCDPISEHNRLYWYRQTLGQGPEFLTYFQNEAQLEKSRLLSDRFSAERPKGSFSTLEIQRTEQGDSAMYLCASSSDQGNYGYTFGSGTRLTVV.

This rearrangement joins TRBV10-3 to TRBJ1-2, with D possibly being TRBD1 (6 bases). V dropped 3 bases and J dropped 8 bases, with 22 bases sitting between them. Germline V gives CDR1 ENHRY, CDR2 SYGVKD. The CDR3 length is 16 residues. CDR3 coding DNA: TGTGCCATCAGTGACGTATTGCGAGACAGGCCTAGGGGCTACACCTTC. It is translated as CAISDVLRDRPRGYTF.